The 28 T cell receptor beta chains below were found in one sample sequenced in a study of technical replicates of blood from a few donors. The table came from immunoSEQ multiplex PCR; TCRdb's copy has only in-frame clones and leaves some out. This table holds tens of thousands of clones, 70% to 90% found once. The sequencing input was T cells isolated from PBMCs. The receptors were sampled from a human donor in good health.

The gene calls are TRBV28 and TRBJ2-1; perhaps TRBD1 as D (6 bases). This CDR3 has 12 residues. Trimming left V 6 bases short and J 7 bases short, with 10 bases between. The V gene's germline CDR1 is MDHEN and CDR2 SYDVKM. In nucleotides, the CDR3 is TGTGCCAGCAGCCTGAGGGGGAATGAGCAGTTCTTC. It encodes CASSLRGNEQFF.

The J gene is TRBJ1-1, the V gene TRBV13, with D maybe TRBD1 (6 bases). The CDR3 is 13 residues long. Germline CDR1 PRHDT, CDR2 FYEKMQ (reference sequence). The V gene lost 5 bases and the J gene lost 2 bases, with 9 bases spanning the gap. CDR3 loop: CASSGQPNTEAFF. As DNA, the CDR3 is TGTGCCAGCAGCGGACAGCCTAACACTGAAGCTTTCTTT. The full variable domain, rest sourced from reference TRBV13 and TRBJ1-1, is AAGVIQSPRHLIKEKRETATLKCYPIPRHDTVYWYQQGPGQDPQFLISFYEKMQSDKGSIPDRFSAQQFSDYHSELNMSSLELGDSALYFCASSGQPNTEAFFGQGTRLTVV.

V is TRBV5-6 and J is TRBJ2-3; 8 bases map to TRBD2. This CDR3 contains 15 residues. Germline V lookup: CDR1 SGHDT, CDR2 YYEEEE. Losses at the gene ends were 2 bases for V and 0 bases for J; bases not matched to a gene: 2. The CDR3 region has the DNA TGTGCCAGCAGCTTTAGCGGGGCTAGCACAGATACGCAGTATTTT. Encoded protein: CASSFSGASTDTQYF.

The chain's CDR3 is CASSWGLAGYNEQFF. The CDR3 DNA follows: TGTGCCAGCAGCTGGGGACTAGCGGGGTACAATGAGCAGTTCTTC. V gene TRBV7-3 combines with J gene TRBJ2-1; TRBD2 matches 13 bases. J lost 4 bases, V lost 4 bases, and 1 base had no gene match. CDR1 SGHTA and CDR2 FQGTGA come from the germline V gene. This CDR3 is 15 amino acids long.

The gene calls are TRBV5-1 and TRBJ1-1, with TRBD1 identical over 9 bases. The J segment lost 0 bases and the V segment lost 4 bases, leaving 1 base of the junction unmatched. Germline loops: CDR1 SGHRS, CDR2 YFSETQ. There are 14 residues in the CDR3. DNA of the CDR3: TGCGCCAGCAGCGACAGGGGGTTGAACACTGAAGCTTTCTTT. As protein: CASSDRGLNTEAFF.

This chain uses TRBV18 with TRBJ1-1, with D possibly matching TRBD1 (5 bases). This CDR3 has 12 amino acids. Trimming took off 6 bases at V and 10 bases at J, with 15 bases between the two ends. Germline V gene sequence: CDR1 KGHSH, CDR2 LQKENI. CDR3 region: CASSTRGSAAFF. The CDR3 bases are TGTGCCAGCTCGACAAGGGGCAGCGCAGCTTTCTTT.

The rearrangement links TRBV19 to TRBJ1-1, with D possibly TRBD1 on 6 matching bases. The V end lost 5 bases, the J end lost 5 bases, and 18 bases lay between the germline ends. The CDR3 is made up of 15 amino acids. CDR1 is LNHDA, CDR2 SQIVND, per germline (reference sequence). CDR3 DNA: TGTGCCAGTAGTTCCCCTCCAGGGGTTCAAACTGAAGCTTTCTTT. The encoded protein is CASSSPPGVQTEAFF.

The chain recombines TRBV7-3 with TRBJ2-3, with TRBD2 as a possible D gene (6 bases). The CDR3 length is 14 residues. Germline CDR1 reads SGHTA; CDR2 reads FQGTGA. V lost 2 bases, J lost 2 bases, and 8 bases lay in between. The CDR3 spells CASSLAGFTDTQYF. The CDR3 coding sequence is TGTGCCAGCAGCTTAGCGGGGTTCACAGATACGCAGTATTTT.

The genes are TRBV6-5 and TRBJ2-7; 10 nucleotides align to TRBD2. J lost 4 bases, V lost 7 bases, and 4 bases had no gene match. Germline V gene lookup returns CDR1 MNHEY and CDR2 SVGAGI. This CDR3 region has 13 residues. The CDR3 is CASTRTSGYEQYF. The DNA for the CDR3 is TGTGCCAGCACTAGGACTAGCGGTTACGAGCAGTACTTC.

The chain uses TRBV6-5 and TRBJ1-4; no clear D. V was pared by 0 bases and J by 7 bases, with 9 bases between. This CDR3 contains 14 residues. From germline, CDR1 is MNHEY and CDR2 SVGAGI. The CDR3 here is CASSYSRAVEKLFF. CDR3 bases: TGTGCCAGCAGTTACTCGAGGGCAGTTGAAAAACTGTTTTTT.

V gene TRBV30 combines with J gene TRBJ2-7; 9 bases are shared with TRBD2. Trimming at V came to 0 bases and at J to 6 bases, leaving 3 bases not matched to a gene. The length of the CDR3 is 13 residues. Germline CDR1 reads GTSNPN; CDR2 reads SVGIG (reference sequence). The CDR3 loop reads CAWSVLLAGEQYF. In DNA, the CDR3 is TGTGCCTGGAGTGTACTACTAGCGGGCGAGCAGTACTTC.

J is TRBJ2-7 and V is TRBV6-5, with D perhaps matching TRBD1 (6 bases). The length of the CDR3 is 13 residues. Germline CDR1 and CDR2: MNHEY and SVGAGI. The V gene lost 5 bases and the J gene lost 2 bases, with 10 bases spanning the gap. DNA for the CDR3: TGTGCCAGCAGTACGGACAGAACCTACGAGCAGTACTTC. Amino acid sequence: CASSTDRTYEQYF.

This sequence joins TRBV21-1 and TRBJ2-7; the table gives TRBD2 as D, unverified against the DNA. TRBV21-1 is given as a pseudogene. CDR3 length: 18 amino acids. CDR3 coding DNA: TGTGCCAGCAGCAGATTGGGAGGGACTAGCGGGAGGCTGGCCGAGCAGTACTTC. It yields the protein CASSRLGGTSGRLAEQYF.

The chain joins TRBV19 to TRBJ1-3, with TRBD1 matching 8 bases. The CDR3 runs to 15 residues. V trimming: 4 bases; J trimming: 5 bases; junction bases outside the gene matches: 7. The germline V gene encodes CDR1 LNHDA and CDR2 SQIVND (reference sequence). The CDR3 DNA sequence: TGTGCCAGTAGTACGGACAGGGAAGTTAGAAACACCATATATTTT. Translating gives CASSTDREVRNTIYF.

The sample holds a few counts of this clone. The chain links TRBV7-9 to TRBJ1-1, with TRBD1 matching 8 bases. Germline V gene sequence: CDR1 SEHNR, CDR2 FQNEAQ (reference sequence). The trim removed 1 base at V and 7 bases at J, leaving 8 bases unmatched. The CDR3 has 15 residues. In nucleotides, the CDR3 is TGTGCCAGCAGCTTAGAAGGGACAGGAGCTAGTGAAGCTTTCTTT. Its translation: CASSLEGTGASEAFF.

The V and J genes are TRBV27 and TRBJ2-5; TRBD1 aligns across 8 bases. This CDR3 is built from 15 residues. CDR1 is MNHEY and CDR2 is SMNVEV in the germline V gene (reference sequence). V shed 2 bases, J shed 0 bases, and the junction held 2 bases outside the gene matches. This CDR3 reads CASSLRDRYQETQYF. CDR3 nucleotides: TGTGCCAGCAGTTTACGGGACAGGTACCAAGAGACCCAGTACTTC.

In DNA form, the CDR3 reads TGTGCCAGCAGCTTATCTTTTGGGGGGGTTCACACTGAAGCTTTCTTT. Translation: CASSLSFGGVHTEAFF. The chain employs TRBV11-2 and TRBJ1-1, with D possibly matching TRBD1 (5 bases). Looked up from germline, CDR1 is SGHAT and CDR2 is FQNNGV. This CDR3 has 16 residues. The V and J ends lost 2 bases and 3 bases respectively, with 16 bases between them.

The V gene is TRBV6-1, the J gene TRBJ1-4, with D unclear. Trimming removed 4 bases at V and 13 bases at J, with 10 bases between. Germline values: CDR1 MNHNS, CDR2 SASEGT. This CDR3 is built from 11 residues. The CDR3 reads CASSVSGLLFF. The CDR3, as DNA: TGTGCCAGCAGTGTTTCGGGGTTACTGTTTTTT.

Only one count was recorded for this clone. The CDR3 nucleotides read TGTGCCAGCAGTTCCTCGGGACAGTTAAACACCGGGGAGCTGTTTTTT. Encoded protein: CASSSSGQLNTGELFF. The chain links TRBV27 to TRBJ2-2, with 7 positions matching TRBD1. The junction had 7 bases not matched to a gene; V was cut back by 4 bases and J by 2 bases. Per germline, CDR1 MNHEY and CDR2 SMNVEV (reference sequence). The length of the CDR3 is 16 residues.

The chain links TRBV6-5 to TRBJ1-4; 9 nucleotides align to TRBD1. The V gene's germline CDR1 is MNHEY and CDR2 SVGAGI. This CDR3 is built from 13 residues. V trimming: 8 bases; J trimming: 8 bases; junction bases outside the gene matches: 6. The CDR3 sequence: CASAGTGYEKLFF. The CDR3 coding sequence is TGTGCCAGCGCCGGGACAGGGTACGAAAAACTGTTTTTT.

This chain connects TRBV30 to TRBJ2-1, with TRBD2 matching over 9 bases. Germline values: CDR1 GTSNPN, CDR2 SVGIG (reference sequence). V was pared by 5 bases and J by 9 bases, with 11 bases of the junction left unmatched. CDR3 length: 14 amino acids. CDR3 amino acids: CAWLAGGPHGEQFF. The CDR3 bases are TGTGCCTGGCTGGCGGGAGGGCCACACGGTGAGCAGTTCTTC.

The chain recombines TRBV7-3 with TRBJ2-1; TRBD2 is a possible D gene (6 bases). Between the trimmed V and J ends, which lost 5 bases and 4 bases, there was a span of 18 bases. The germline V gene encodes CDR1 SGHTA and CDR2 FQGTGA. The CDR3 is made up of 16 amino acids. As DNA, the CDR3 is TGTGCCAGCAGCCCCAGTGGGGTAGCGGCATACAATGAGCAGTTCTTC. It encodes CASSPSGVAAYNEQFF.

The CDR3 sequence: CASSLSKSSYEQYF. DNA of the CDR3: TGTGCCAGCAGTTTATCGAAGAGCTCCTACGAGCAGTACTTC. This chain connects TRBV27 to TRBJ2-7, with unresolved D. Between the trimmed V and J ends, which lost 0 bases and 0 bases, there was a span of 6 bases. CDR3 length equals 14 residues. Germline loops: CDR1 MNHEY, CDR2 SMNVEV (reference sequence).

The chain joins TRBV19 to TRBJ1-5; TRBD1 might be the D (6 bases). From germline, CDR1 is LNHDA and CDR2 SQIVND (reference sequence). The CDR3 is 17 amino acids. Trimming pared 7 bases from V and 3 bases from J, leaving 22 bases between. The CDR3 reads CASILDPRDTTNQPQHF. In nucleotides, the CDR3 is TGTGCCAGTATCCTAGACCCCCGGGACACCACCAATCAGCCCCAGCATTTT. The whole variable domain, remainder taken from reference TRBV19 and TRBJ1-5, is DGGITQSPKYLFRKEGQNVTLSCEQNLNHDAMYWYRQDPGQGLRLIYYSQIVNDFQKGDIAEGYSVSREKKESFPLTVTSAQKNPTAFYLCASILDPRDTTNQPQHFGDGTRLSIL.

CDR3 loop: CASSHLVTLPPENQPQHF. The CDR3 bases are TGCGCCAGCAGTCATTTGGTTACTCTCCCTCCTGAGAATCAGCCCCAGCATTTT. The rearrangement joins TRBV23-1 to TRBJ1-5; D call uncertain. TRBV23-1 qualifies as an ORF whose function is uncertain. This CDR3 contains 18 residues. With 3 bases removed from V and 4 bases from J, the gap between germline ends came to 22 bases.

The rearrangement links TRBV5-4 to TRBJ2-3; TRBD1 matches 7 bases. The CDR3 has 14 amino acids. The junction had 3 bases not matched to a gene; V was cut back by 3 bases and J by 2 bases. In germline, CDR1 is SGHNT, CDR2 YYREEE (reference sequence). Written as DNA, the CDR3 is TGTGCCAGCAGCTATCAGGGGGTCACAGATACGCAGTATTTT. This sequence encodes CASSYQGVTDTQYF.

DNA for the CDR3: TGCGCCAGCAGCTTTTCAGGGGAAACTAATGAAAAACTGTTTTTT. It yields the protein CASSFSGETNEKLFF. This chain links TRBV5-1 with TRBJ1-4; D possibly corresponds to TRBD1 (6 bases). From germline, CDR1 is SGHRS and CDR2 YFSETQ. This CDR3 has 15 amino acids. The V end lost 2 bases, the J end lost 1 base, and 9 bases lay between the germline ends. Looking up the rest from reference TRBV5-1 and TRBJ1-4 gives the full variable domain: KAGVTQTPRYLIKTRGQQVTLSCSPISGHRSVSWYQQTPGQGLQFLFEYFSETQRNKGNFPGRFSGRQFSNSRSEMNVSTLELGDSALYLCASSFSGETNEKLFFGSGTQLSVL.

The rearrangement joins TRBV16 to TRBJ1-5; 9 positions match TRBD1. V dropped 1 base and J dropped 4; count of bases not matched to a gene: 2. The CDR3 spans 15 residues. CDR1 is KGHSY, CDR2 FQNENV, per germline. The CDR3 here is CASSQLGTGNQPQHF. CDR3 nucleotides: TGTGCCAGCAGCCAATTGGGGACAGGGAATCAGCCCCAGCATTTT.